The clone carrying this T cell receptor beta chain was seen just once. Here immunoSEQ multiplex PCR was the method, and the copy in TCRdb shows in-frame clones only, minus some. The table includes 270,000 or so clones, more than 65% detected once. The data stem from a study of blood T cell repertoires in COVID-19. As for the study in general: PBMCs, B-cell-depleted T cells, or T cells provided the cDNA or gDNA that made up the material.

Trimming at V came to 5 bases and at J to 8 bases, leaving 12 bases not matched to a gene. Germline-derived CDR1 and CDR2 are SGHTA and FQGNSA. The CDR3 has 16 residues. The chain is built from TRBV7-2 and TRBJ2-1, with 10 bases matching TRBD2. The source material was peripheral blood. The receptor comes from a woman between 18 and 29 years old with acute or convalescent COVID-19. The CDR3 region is CASSPGGSGRWDEQFF. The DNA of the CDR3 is TGTGCCAGCAGCCCAGGGGGTAGCGGGAGGTGGGATGAGCAGTTCTTC.